This T cell receptor (beta chain) was observed in a study of neurological immune-mediated disorders. Study results and limitations: The most TCR clonal expansion was seen in HTLV-1-associated myelopathy, whereas the least was seen in multiple sclerosis, below the level in healthy controls.

This clonotype was detected ten times or more. Its antigen is as yet unknown. Libraries from sorted cells each used about 1 million CD4+ or CD8+ T cells. This CDR3 has 13 residues. CDR1 is SQVTM, CDR2 ANQGSEA, per germline. V lost 5 bases to trimming and J lost 0 bases, with 10 bases between them. Synthesis of cDNA used 5'RACE (with 10-nucleotide random UMIs). From 15-18 subjects, over 160 million TCR-beta sequences were obtained in each sequencing run. TCRdb called the 5' RACE reads again in MiXCR, with one record for every CDR3 protein. The sample includes tens of thousands of distinct CDR3 sequences, roughly 14% of them seen just once.

The sequencing input was CD4+ T cells from blood. The clonotype was recovered from a woman aged 55-70 years with HTLV-1-associated myelopathy (HAM/TSP). V and J are TRBV29-1 and TRBJ1-1; D perhaps matches TRBD1 (5 bases). The CDR3 DNA sequence: TGCAGCGTTACGCGGGGGATGAACACTGAAGCTTTCTTT. It yields the protein CSVTRGMNTEAFF.